A selection of T cell receptor beta chains follows, all from one sample in a study of T cell changes during pregnancy in multiple sclerosis. Here immunoSEQ multiplex PCR was the method, and the copy in TCRdb shows in-frame clones only, minus some. This sample has roughly 100,000 clones; 85% to 95% occur once, and the top ten carry 1.5% to 2%. The sample was peripheral blood, taken after pregnancy. These receptor sequences come from a female donor with multiple sclerosis, enrolled in a pregnancy study. Each CDR3 is given with its conserved first and last residue. The D gene is left open where the match is weak. Size tells how often a clone was seen (once, few, many) or the class of an expanded clone, and some rows leave it out.

j_call | v_call | clone_size | d_call | cdr3_nt | cdr3_aa
TRBJ1-1 | TRBV25-1 | . | TRBD1 | TGTGCCAGCAGTGAATGGGGGACAGGCCAGAACACTGAAGCTTTCTTT | CASSEWGTGQNTEAFF
TRBJ2-2 | TRBV2 | once | TRBD2 | TGTGCCAGCAGTGAAACGCGTAGGGCGGGCCGTTTCGGACTAGCGGCGGGGGGGGAGCTGTTTTTT | CASSETRRAGRFGLAAGGELFF
TRBJ2-5 | TRBV14 | once | . | TGTGCCAGCAGCCAAGTGTTGGTAGGAGGAGAGACCCAGTACTTC | CASSQVLVGGETQYF
TRBJ1-1 | TRBV5-1 | . | . | TGCGCCAGCAGCGTGGAGACAGGCCACTCCTCAGCTTTCTTT | CASSVETGHSSAFF
TRBJ1-2 | TRBV5-6 | . | . | TGTGCCAGCAGCGGGGCTTCGAGCGGGAATTATGGCTACACCTTC | CASSGASSGNYGYTF
TRBJ2-5 | TRBV15 | . | TRBD2 | TGTGCCACCAGCAGAGGGACTAGCGGGGGGGCAGGAGAGACCCAGTACTTC | CATSRGTSGGAGETQYF
TRBJ1-6 | TRBV18 | . | TRBD1 | TGTGCCAGCTCACCCGCCGACAGGGATAATTCACCCCTCCACTTT | CASSPADRDNSPLHF
TRBJ2-3 | TRBV5-1 | . | . | TGCGCCAGCAGCTTGACAGGGACCGTCAGCACAGATACGCAGTATTTT | CASSLTGTVSTDTQYF
TRBJ1-6 | TRBV6-4 | . | TRBD1 | TGTGCCAGCAGATTAGTCGGACAGGGAATTTCACCCCTCCACTTT | CASRLVGQGISPLHF
TRBJ2-7 | TRBV6-1 | . | TRBD2 | TGTGCCAGCAGTGAAGCGCTTCCTGGGCTAGCGGCCCCTTCCTACGAGCAGTACTTC | CASSEALPGLAAPSYEQYF
TRBJ2-1 | TRBV7-3 | . | . | TGTGCCAGCAGCGCCCTCGGTACCCATGAGCAGTTCTTC | CASSALGTHEQFF
TRBJ2-1 | TRBV5-1 | once | . | TGCGCCAGCAGCTTAGGGCGGGACCCTTACAATGAGCAGTTCTTC | CASSLGRDPYNEQFF
TRBJ2-1 | TRBV5-4 | . | TRBD2 | TGTGCCAGCAGCTTGGTACTAGCGAATGAGCAGTTCTTC | CASSLVLANEQFF
TRBJ1-1 | TRBV7-2 | . | TRBD1 | TGTGCCAGCAGCTCACAGGGGCGCAGGACTGAAGCTTTCTTT | CASSSQGRRTEAFF
TRBJ2-7 | TRBV5-4 | . | . | TGTGCCAGCACCATTGGGGGGTTGGCTACCGAGCAGTACTTC | CASTIGGLATEQYF
TRBJ2-7 | TRBV7-2 | . | TRBD1 | TGTGCCAGCAGCTTAGGACAGGGTACCTACGAGCAGTACTTC | CASSLGQGTYEQYF
TRBJ1-5 | TRBV27 | . | TRBD1 | TGTGCCAGCAGTTCCCGGACAGGGCTTAGCAATCAGCCCCAGCATTTT | CASSSRTGLSNQPQHF
TRBJ2-7 | TRBV9 | . | TRBD2 | TGTGCCAGCAGCCCTCGACTAGCAGGAAACTACGAGCAGTACTTC | CASSPRLAGNYEQYF
TRBJ2-7 | TRBV28 | . | . | TGTGCCAGCAGGACAGGATTCTACGAGCAGTACTTC | CASRTGFYEQYF
TRBJ2-1 | TRBV7-2 | . | TRBD2 | TGTGCCAGCAGCTTCAGACTAGCGGGAGGAAGCTCCTACAATGAGCAGTTCTTC | CASSFRLAGGSSYNEQFF
TRBJ2-7 | TRBV9 | once | TRBD1 | TGTGCCAGCAGCGTAGGGACAGGGGGCGAGCAGTACTTC | CASSVGTGGEQYF
TRBJ2-2 | TRBV9 | . | . | TGTGCCAGCAGCGTGGGGGCGACCGGGGAGCTGTTTTTT | CASSVGATGELFF
TRBJ1-3 | TRBV5-4 | . | . | TGTGCCAGCAGCGGGGGGGACTTGCTGGGTTCTGGAAACACCATATATTTT | CASSGGDLLGSGNTIYF